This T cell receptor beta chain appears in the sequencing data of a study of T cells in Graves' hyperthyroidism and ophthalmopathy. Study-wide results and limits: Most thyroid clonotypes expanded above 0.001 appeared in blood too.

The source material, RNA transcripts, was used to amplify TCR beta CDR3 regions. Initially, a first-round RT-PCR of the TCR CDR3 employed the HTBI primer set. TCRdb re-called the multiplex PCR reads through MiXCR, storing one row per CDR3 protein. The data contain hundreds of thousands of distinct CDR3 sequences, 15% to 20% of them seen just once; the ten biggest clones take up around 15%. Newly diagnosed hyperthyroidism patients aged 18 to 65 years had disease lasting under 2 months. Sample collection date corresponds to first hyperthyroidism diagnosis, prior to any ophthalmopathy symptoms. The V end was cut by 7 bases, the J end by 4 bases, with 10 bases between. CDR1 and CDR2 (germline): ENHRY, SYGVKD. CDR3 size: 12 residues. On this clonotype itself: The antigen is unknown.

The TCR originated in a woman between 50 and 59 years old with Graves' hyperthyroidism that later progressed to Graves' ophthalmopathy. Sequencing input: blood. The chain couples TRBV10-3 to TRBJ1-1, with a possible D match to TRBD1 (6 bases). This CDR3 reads CAIKGGGTEAFF. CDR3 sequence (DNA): TGTGCCATCAAAGGGGGAGGCACTGAAGCTTTCTTT.